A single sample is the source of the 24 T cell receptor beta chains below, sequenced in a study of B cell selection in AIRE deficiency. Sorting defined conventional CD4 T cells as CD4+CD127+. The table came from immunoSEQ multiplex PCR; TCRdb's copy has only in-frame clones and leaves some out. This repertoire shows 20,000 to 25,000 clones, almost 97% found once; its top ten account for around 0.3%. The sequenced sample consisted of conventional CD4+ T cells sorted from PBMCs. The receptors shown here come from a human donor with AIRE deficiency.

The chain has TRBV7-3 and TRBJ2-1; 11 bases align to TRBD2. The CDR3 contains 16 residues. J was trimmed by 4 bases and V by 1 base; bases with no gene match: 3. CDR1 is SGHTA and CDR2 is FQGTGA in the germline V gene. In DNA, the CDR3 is TGTGCCAGCAGCTTAAAACTAGCGGGAGATTACAATGAGCAGTTCTTC. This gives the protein CASSLKLAGDYNEQFF.

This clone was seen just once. This chain's CDR3 is CASGPNTGELFF. The CDR3 region has the DNA TGCGCCAGCGGCCCGAACACCGGGGAGCTGTTTTTT. V gene TRBV5-1 combines with J gene TRBJ2-2; D ambiguous. The CDR3 has 12 residues. Germline-derived CDR1 and CDR2 are SGHRS and YFSETQ. V dropped 7 bases and J dropped 0 bases, with 4 bases sitting between them.

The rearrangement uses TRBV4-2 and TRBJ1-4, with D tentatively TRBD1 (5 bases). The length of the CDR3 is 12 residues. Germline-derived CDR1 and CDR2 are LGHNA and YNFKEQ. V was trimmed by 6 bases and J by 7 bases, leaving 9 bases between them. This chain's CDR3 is CASSTGGEKLFF. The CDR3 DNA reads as TGTGCCAGCAGTACGGGGGGTGAAAAACTGTTTTTT.

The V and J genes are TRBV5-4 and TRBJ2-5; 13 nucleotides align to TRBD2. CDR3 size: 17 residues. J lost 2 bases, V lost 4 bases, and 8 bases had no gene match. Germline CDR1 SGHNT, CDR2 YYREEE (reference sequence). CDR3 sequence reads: CASSLFGTSGIQETQYF. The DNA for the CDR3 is TGTGCCAGCAGCCTCTTCGGGACTAGCGGGATACAAGAGACCCAGTACTTC.

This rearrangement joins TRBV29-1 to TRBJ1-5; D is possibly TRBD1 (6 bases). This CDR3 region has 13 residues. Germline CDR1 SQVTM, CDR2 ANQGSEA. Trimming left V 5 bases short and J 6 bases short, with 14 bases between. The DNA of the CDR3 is TGCAGCGTTCGGGGGGGGGCCGGTCAGCCCCAGCATTTT. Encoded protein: CSVRGGAGQPQHF.

The CDR3 region is CASSESSAGRYTF. The CDR3 DNA is TGTGCCAGCAGTGAATCGTCCGCAGGCCGCTACACCTTC. This chain joins TRBV6-1 and TRBJ1-2; D is undetermined. The CDR3 is 13 amino acids. Per germline, CDR1 MNHNS and CDR2 SASEGT. V was pared by 2 bases and J by 9 bases, with 13 bases between.

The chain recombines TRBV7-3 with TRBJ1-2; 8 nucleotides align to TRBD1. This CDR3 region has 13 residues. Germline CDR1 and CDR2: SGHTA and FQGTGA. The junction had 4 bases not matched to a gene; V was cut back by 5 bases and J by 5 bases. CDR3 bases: TGTGCCAGCAGCCCCGGGACAGGTTATGGCTACACCTTC. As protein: CASSPGTGYGYTF.

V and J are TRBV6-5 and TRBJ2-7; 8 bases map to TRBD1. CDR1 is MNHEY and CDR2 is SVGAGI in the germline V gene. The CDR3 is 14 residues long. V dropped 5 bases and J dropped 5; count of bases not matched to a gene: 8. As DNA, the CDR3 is TGTGCCAGCAGTCCCGGACAGGGTGTCAACGAGCAGTACTTC. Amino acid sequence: CASSPGQGVNEQYF.

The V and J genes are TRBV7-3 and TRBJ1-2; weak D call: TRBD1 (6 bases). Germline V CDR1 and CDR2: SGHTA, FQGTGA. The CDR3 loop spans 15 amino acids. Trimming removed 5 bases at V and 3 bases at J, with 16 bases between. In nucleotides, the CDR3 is TGTGCCAGCAGCCCAAGGGGGAACGCCGACTATGGCTACACCTTC. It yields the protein CASSPRGNADYGYTF.

This chain's CDR3 is CASSFLAPGAKGNQPQHF. As DNA, the CDR3 is TGTGCCAGCAGCTTTCTAGCACCTGGGGCTAAGGGCAATCAGCCCCAGCATTTT. The V and J genes are TRBV7-2 and TRBJ1-5, with a weak D call TRBD1 (5 bases). Trimming removed 3 bases at V and 2 bases at J, with 20 bases between. The CDR3 sequence is 18 residues long. Germline V CDR1 and CDR2: SGHTA, FQGNSA.

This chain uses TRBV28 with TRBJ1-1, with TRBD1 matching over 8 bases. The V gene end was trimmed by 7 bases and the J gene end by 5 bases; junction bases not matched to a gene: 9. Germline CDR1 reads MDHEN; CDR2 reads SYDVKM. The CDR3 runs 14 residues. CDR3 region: CASITGGWGTEAFF. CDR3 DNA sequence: TGTGCCAGCATTACAGGGGGTTGGGGAACTGAAGCTTTCTTT.

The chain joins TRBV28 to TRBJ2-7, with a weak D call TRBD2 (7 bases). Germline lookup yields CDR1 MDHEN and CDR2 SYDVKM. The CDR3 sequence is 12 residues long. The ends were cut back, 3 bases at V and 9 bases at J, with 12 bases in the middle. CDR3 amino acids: CASSFRGGGQYF. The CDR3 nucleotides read TGTGCCAGCAGTTTTAGGGGGGGAGGGCAGTACTTC.

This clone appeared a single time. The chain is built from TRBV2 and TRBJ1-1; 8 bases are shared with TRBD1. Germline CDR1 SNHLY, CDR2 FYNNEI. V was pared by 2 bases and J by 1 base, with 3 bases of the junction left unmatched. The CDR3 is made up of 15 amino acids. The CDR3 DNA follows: TGTGCCAGCAGTGAACTTGGACAGGGGAACACTGAAGCTTTCTTT. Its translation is CASSELGQGNTEAFF.

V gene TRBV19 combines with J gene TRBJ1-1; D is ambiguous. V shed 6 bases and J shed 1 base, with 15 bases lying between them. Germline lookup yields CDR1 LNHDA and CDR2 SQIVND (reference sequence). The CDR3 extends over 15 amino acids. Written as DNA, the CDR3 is TGTGCCAGTAGGATTTTCCGGACCGCGAACACTGAAGCTTTCTTT. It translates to CASRIFRTANTEAFF.

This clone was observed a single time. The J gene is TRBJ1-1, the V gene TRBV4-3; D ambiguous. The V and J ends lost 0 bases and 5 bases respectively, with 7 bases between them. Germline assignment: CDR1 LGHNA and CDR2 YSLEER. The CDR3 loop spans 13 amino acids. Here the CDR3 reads CASSQEVGTEAFF. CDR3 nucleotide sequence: TGCGCCAGCAGCCAAGAGGTAGGGACTGAAGCTTTCTTT.

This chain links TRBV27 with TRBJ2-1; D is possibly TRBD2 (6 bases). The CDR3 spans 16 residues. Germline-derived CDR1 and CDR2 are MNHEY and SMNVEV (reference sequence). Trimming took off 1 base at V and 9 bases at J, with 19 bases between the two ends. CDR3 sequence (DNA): TGTGCCAGCAGTTTATATCGGGAGCGCTTAGGAAGTGAGCAGTTCTTC. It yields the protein CASSLYRERLGSEQFF.

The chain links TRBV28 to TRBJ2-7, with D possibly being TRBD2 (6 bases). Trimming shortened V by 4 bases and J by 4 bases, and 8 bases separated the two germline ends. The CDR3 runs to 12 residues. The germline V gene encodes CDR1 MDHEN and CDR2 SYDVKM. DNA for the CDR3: TGTGCCAGCAGTTCGGGAGCGTACGAGCAGTACTTC. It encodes CASSSGAYEQYF.

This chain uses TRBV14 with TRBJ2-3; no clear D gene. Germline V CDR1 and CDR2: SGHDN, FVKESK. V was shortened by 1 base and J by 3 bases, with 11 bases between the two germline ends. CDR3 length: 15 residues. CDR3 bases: TGTGCCAGCAGCCAAGCCCAGTCGATTACAGATACGCAGTATTTT. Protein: CASSQAQSITDTQYF.

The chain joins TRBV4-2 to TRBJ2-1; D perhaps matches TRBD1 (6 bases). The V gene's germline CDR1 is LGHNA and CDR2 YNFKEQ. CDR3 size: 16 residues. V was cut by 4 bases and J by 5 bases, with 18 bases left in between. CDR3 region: CASSRQPRDTHNEQFF. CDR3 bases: TGTGCCAGCAGCCGACAGCCCCGGGACACACACAATGAGCAGTTCTTC.

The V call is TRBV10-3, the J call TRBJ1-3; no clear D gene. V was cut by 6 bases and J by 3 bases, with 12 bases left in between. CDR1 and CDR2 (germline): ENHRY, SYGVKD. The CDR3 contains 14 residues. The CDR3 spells CAISDGLSGNTIYF. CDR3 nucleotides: TGTGCCATCAGCGACGGGCTTAGTGGAAACACCATATATTTT.

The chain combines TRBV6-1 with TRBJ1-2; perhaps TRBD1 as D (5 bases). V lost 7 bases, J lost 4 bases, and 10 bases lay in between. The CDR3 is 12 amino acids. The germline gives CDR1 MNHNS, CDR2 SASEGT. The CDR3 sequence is CASTDMTYGYTF. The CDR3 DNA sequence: TGTGCCAGCACGGACATGACCTATGGCTACACCTTC.

The CDR3 DNA reads as TGTGCCAGCAGTTTAGGGGGTACGCAGTATTTT. Residues: CASSLGGTQYF. The rearrangement joins TRBV27 to TRBJ2-3, with D possibly being TRBD1 or TRBD2 (5 bases each). Germline CDR1 and CDR2: MNHEY and SMNVEV (reference sequence). V was pared by 2 bases and J by 8 bases, with 5 bases between. This CDR3 has 11 amino acids.

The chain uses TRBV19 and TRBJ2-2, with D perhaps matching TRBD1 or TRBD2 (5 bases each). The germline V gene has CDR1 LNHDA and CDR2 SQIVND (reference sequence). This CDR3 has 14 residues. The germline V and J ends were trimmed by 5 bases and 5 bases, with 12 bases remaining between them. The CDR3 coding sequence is TGTGCCAGTAGTCGACGGGACGGGACCGGGGAGCTGTTTTTT. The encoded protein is CASSRRDGTGELFF.

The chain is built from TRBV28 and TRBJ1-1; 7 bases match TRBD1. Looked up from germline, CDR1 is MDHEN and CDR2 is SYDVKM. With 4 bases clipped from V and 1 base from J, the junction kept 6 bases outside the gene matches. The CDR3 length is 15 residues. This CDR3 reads CASSYRGSRNTEAFF. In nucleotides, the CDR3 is TGTGCCAGCAGTTACAGGGGCTCTAGGAACACTGAAGCTTTCTTT.